One sample yielded the 15 T cell receptor beta chains listed below, sequenced in a study of T cell changes during pregnancy in multiple sclerosis. Repertoires were generated with immunoSEQ multiplex PCR, while TCRdb's copy carries only in-frame clones and drops some. Of about 73,000 clones in the sample, 85% to 95% were seen once. Sequences were derived from peripheral blood, sampled in the third trimester of pregnancy. These receptors all stem from a female donor in good health, enrolled as a control in a pregnancy study.

V and J are TRBV5-6 and TRBJ1-3; no definite D call. CDR1 is SGHDT and CDR2 is YYEEEE in the germline V gene. The V end lost 4 bases, the J end lost 3 bases, and 8 bases lay between the germline ends. The CDR3 length is 13 residues. The CDR3 nucleotides read TGTGCCAGCAGCCTCGGGTATGGAAACACCATATATTTT. It translates to CASSLGYGNTIYF.

The chain has TRBV27 and TRBJ2-5, with 12 bases aligning to TRBD2. There are 16 residues in the CDR3. Germline CDR1 MNHEY, CDR2 SMNVEV (reference sequence). The V segment lost 5 bases and the J segment 5 bases; nucleotides outside the gene matches: 9. This chain's CDR3 is CASSATSGRTTETQYF. CDR3 in DNA: TGTGCCAGCAGTGCGACTAGCGGGAGAACCACGGAGACCCAGTACTTC.

The chain couples TRBV10-3 to TRBJ2-1; TRBD2 is a possible D gene (5 bases). CDR1 and CDR2 (germline): ENHRY, SYGVKD. Trimming pared 6 bases from V and 9 bases from J, leaving 6 bases between. The CDR3 totals 10 residues. The CDR3 sequence is CAIRSGEQFF. The CDR3 bases are TGTGCCATCAGGAGCGGTGAGCAGTTCTTC.

This rearrangement joins TRBV6-1 to TRBJ1-2; D ambiguous. Germline-derived CDR1 and CDR2 are MNHNS and SASEGT. Trimming stripped 7 bases from V and 8 bases from J, with 17 bases between. CDR3 length equals 13 residues. CDR3 in amino acids: CASTKEGFQGYTF. The CDR3 nucleotides are TGTGCCAGCACCAAGGAGGGCTTCCAGGGCTACACCTTC.

CDR3 protein: CASSQWGNSNQPQHF. The CDR3 DNA sequence: TGCGCCAGCAGCCAATGGGGCAATAGCAATCAGCCCCAGCATTTT. The chain links TRBV4-1 to TRBJ1-5, with D perhaps matching TRBD1 (5 bases). CDR1 MGHRA and CDR2 YSYEKL come from the germline V gene. V gave up 2 bases and J gave up 0 bases, with 8 bases separating them. The CDR3 extends over 15 amino acids.

The V gene is TRBV5-1, the J gene TRBJ2-1; tentative D call: TRBD2 (5 bases). Trimming took off 4 bases at V and 2 bases at J, with 16 bases between the two ends. The CDR3 has 16 amino acids. Germline CDR1 reads SGHRS; CDR2 reads YFSETQ. The DNA for the CDR3 is TGCGCCAGCAGCACTACCGGCGGGCTAGCCTACAATGAGCAGTTCTTC. This sequence encodes CASSTTGGLAYNEQFF.

The V and J genes are TRBV25-1 and TRBJ1-1; D unclear. The length of the CDR3 is 16 residues. Trimming removed 2 bases from V and 0 bases from J, with 13 bases in between. CDR1 is MGHDK, CDR2 SYGVNS, per germline. As DNA, the CDR3 is TGTGCCAGCAGTGAAGGTCGGGAGCTATTGAACACTGAAGCTTTCTTT. It codes for CASSEGRELLNTEAFF.

The chain recombines TRBV28 with TRBJ2-7, with D perhaps matching TRBD1 (5 bases). Deletions cut 1 base from V and 3 bases from J, with 13 bases between. Germline CDR1 reads MDHEN; CDR2 reads SYDVKM. The CDR3 loop spans 15 amino acids. CDR3 loop: CASSLFQGPLYEQYF. The CDR3 coding sequence is TGTGCCAGCAGTTTATTCCAGGGTCCCCTCTACGAGCAGTACTTC.

V usage is TRBV7-2 and J usage is TRBJ1-1, with D perhaps matching TRBD1 (5 bases). With 2 bases removed from V and 0 bases from J, the gap between germline ends came to 7 bases. Germline V gives CDR1 SGHTA, CDR2 FQGNSA. This CDR3 has 14 residues. The CDR3 spells CASSLQGMNTEAFF. The CDR3, as DNA: TGTGCCAGCAGCTTACAGGGCATGAACACTGAAGCTTTCTTT.

This clone was seen only a few times. The chain couples TRBV7-9 to TRBJ2-1; D perhaps matches TRBD1 (7 bases). Trimming took off 4 bases at V and 9 bases at J, with 10 bases between the two ends. There are 12 residues in the CDR3. Looked up from germline, CDR1 is SEHNR and CDR2 is FQNEAQ (reference sequence). Written as DNA, the CDR3 is TGTGCCAGCAGCTCCCAGGGGGGTGAGCAGTTCTTC. Translating it yields CASSSQGGEQFF.

The rearrangement links TRBV21-1 to TRBJ1-2. TRBV21-1 is labeled a pseudogene. This CDR3 is built from 15 residues. The CDR3 sequence is CASTRPSARFYGYTF. The DNA of the CDR3 is TGTGCCAGCACCCGACCTTCGGCGCGGTTCTATGGCTACACCTTC.

Regarding this clone: One end of the junction varies from germline; a read error may be responsible. The chain links TRBV7-2 to TRBJ2-2; D is perhaps TRBD2 (5 bases). The CDR3 spans 15 residues. CDR1 and CDR2 from the germline V gene are SGHTA and FQGNSA. CDR3 DNA sequence: TGTGCCAGCAGCCTAGCCGGTCCGAACACCGGGGAGCTGTTTTTT. Its protein product is CASSLAGPNTGELFF.

The chain has TRBV5-4 and TRBJ2-2, with TRBD1 identical over 9 bases. This CDR3 spans 16 amino acids. With V trimmed by 0 bases and J by 1 base, 1 base remained unmatched. The V gene's germline CDR1 is SGHNT and CDR2 YYREEE (reference sequence). The CDR3 loop is CASSLATGGNTGELFF. The CDR3 DNA follows: TGTGCCAGCAGCTTGGCGACAGGGGGGAACACCGGGGAGCTGTTTTTT.

The chain links TRBV28 to TRBJ1-3; TRBD1 matches at 8 bases. V dropped 3 bases and J dropped 8; count of bases not matched to a gene: 6. Germline CDR1 and CDR2: MDHEN and SYDVKM. This CDR3 is built from 14 residues. Written as DNA, the CDR3 is TGTGCCAGCAGTTTGGCAGGGGGCGAGTACACCATATATTTT. Its protein product is CASSLAGGEYTIYF.

J is TRBJ2-1 and V is TRBV4-2; TRBD2 might be the D (5 bases). Germline CDR1 LGHNA, CDR2 YNFKEQ. Trimming stripped 1 base from V and 7 bases from J, with 8 bases between. The CDR3 contains 13 residues. The CDR3 reads CASSQARGNEQFF. The CDR3 coding sequence is TGTGCCAGCAGCCAAGCTCGGGGTAATGAGCAGTTCTTC.